These 21 T cell receptor beta chains share one sample of origin, sequenced in a study of T cell repertoires in cytomegalovirus infection. Using its own MiXCR run on the reads, TCRdb lists one record per CDR3 protein. The repertoire has nearly 650,000 distinct CDR3 sequences, 20% to 25% of them found once; the top ten carry around 7.6%. Sequencing input: CD8+ T cells from PBMCs. Source of these receptors: a human donor in good health (CMV status not recorded). Some clones in this sample may be carry-over from other donors' samples.

The chain is built from TRBV29-1 and TRBJ1-1; D is unclear. Trimming took 3 bases from V and 8 from J, leaving 7 bases between them. CDR3 length: 10 amino acids. Germline lookup yields CDR1 SQVTM and CDR2 ANQGSEA. CDR3 DNA: TGCAGCGTTGACTTTTCGGAAGCTTTCTTT. This gives the protein CSVDFSEAFF.

This clonotype appeared a few times. This chain uses TRBV27 with TRBJ1-5; 7 nucleotides match TRBD1. CDR1 and CDR2 from the germline V gene are MNHEY and SMNVEV (reference sequence). The CDR3 sequence is 14 residues long. V gave up 3 bases and J gave up 3 bases; unmatched junction bases: 2. The CDR3 spells CASSFGTDNQPQHF. The DNA of the CDR3 is TGTGCCAGCAGTTTTGGGACAGACAATCAGCCCCAGCATTTT.

The chain links TRBV20-1 to TRBJ2-5; unclear D gene. CDR1 DFQATT and CDR2 SNEGSKA come from the germline V gene (reference sequence). V was clipped by 0 bases and J by 5 bases, with 13 bases between them. The CDR3 is 14 amino acids. The CDR3 loop is CSARDGNGHETQYF. CDR3 in DNA: TGCAGTGCTAGAGATGGGAACGGGCATGAGACCCAGTACTTC.

The chain recombines TRBV6-6 with TRBJ2-4, with D possibly TRBD1 on 5 matching bases. This CDR3 spans 15 amino acids. The V end lost 6 bases, the J end lost 0 bases, and 12 bases lay between the germline ends. Germline values: CDR1 MNHNY, CDR2 SVGAGI (reference sequence). The CDR3 sequence: CASRLDTLAKNIQYF. The CDR3 DNA follows: TGTGCCAGCAGGCTGGACACCTTAGCCAAAAACATTCAGTACTTC.

This clonotype was counted a few times. The chain employs TRBV20-1 and TRBJ2-1; D not certain. Per germline, CDR1 DFQATT and CDR2 SNEGSKA (reference sequence). The CDR3 length is 9 residues. Deletions cut 6 bases from V and 6 bases from J, with 3 bases between. In DNA, the CDR3 is TGCAGTGCCCTCAATGAGCAGTTCTTC. Translation: CSALNEQFF.

This clonotype turned up a few times. The rearrangement joins TRBV6-2 or TRBV6-3 to TRBJ2-7, with a possible D match to TRBD1 (6 bases). This CDR3 has 11 amino acids. From germline, CDR1 is MNHEY and CDR2 SVGEGT. V was shortened by 9 bases and J by 3 bases, with 9 bases between the two germline ends. CDR3 coding DNA: TGTGCCAGTGAACAGGGCTACGAGCAGTACGTC. This encodes CASEQGYEQYV.

This clonotype appeared a few times. The chain is built from TRBV20-1 and TRBJ2-5; 8 bases map to TRBD1. The CDR3 has 15 amino acids. Trimming took 0 bases from V and 5 from J; bases not matched to a gene: 8. CDR1 and CDR2 (germline): DFQATT, SNEGSKA (reference sequence). The CDR3 region is CSARDFGAGGETQYF. In nucleotides, the CDR3 is TGCAGTGCTAGAGATTTCGGGGCAGGGGGCGAGACCCAGTACTTC.

Comments on this clonotype: The CDR3 carries no conserved terminal phenylalanine or tryptophan, so it likely arises from a read error. The chain links TRBV7-2 to TRBJ2-3; 14 bases map to TRBD2. After removal of 5 bases from V and 7 bases from J, the junction contained 14 bases not matched to a gene. Germline V gives CDR1 SGHTA, CDR2 FQGNSA. The CDR3 has 18 amino acids. The CDR3 DNA reads as TGTGCCAGCAGCCCTGGGACTAGCGGGGGAACGCCTGGCAATACGCAGTATTCT. Its protein product is CASSPGTSGGTPGNTQYS.

The genes are TRBV6-1 and TRBJ2-1; unclear D gene. Germline lookup yields CDR1 MNHNS and CDR2 SASEGT. Trimming stripped 7 bases from V and 8 bases from J, with 9 bases between. The CDR3 is 11 amino acids. The CDR3 coding sequence is TGTGCCAGCATTTTTCTAGATGAGCAGTTCTTC. Translating gives CASIFLDEQFF.

This clonotype was detected many times. The chain combines TRBV7-2 with TRBJ2-7, with D uncertain. V lost 3 bases, J lost 1 base, and 10 bases lay in between. From germline, CDR1 is SGHTA and CDR2 FQGNSA. There are 14 residues in the CDR3. The CDR3 sequence: CASSFNPGSYEQYV. CDR3 nucleotide sequence: TGTGCCAGCAGCTTTAACCCCGGTTCCTACGAGCAGTACGTC.

This clonotype has a handful of counts. The chain combines TRBV6-2 or TRBV6-3 with TRBJ2-3; unclear D gene. V was pared by 5 bases and J by 3 bases, with 15 bases between. The length of the CDR3 is 15 residues. Germline-derived CDR1 and CDR2 are MNHEY and SVGEGT. CDR3 loop: CASSKDLRETDTQYF. The CDR3 bases are TGTGCCAGCAGTAAGGATTTACGCGAGACAGATACGCAGTATTTT.

This clonotype was seen a few times. The V gene is TRBV20-1, the J gene TRBJ2-3; 7 bases map to TRBD1. CDR1 and CDR2 from the germline V gene are DFQATT and SNEGSKA (reference sequence). J gave up 4 bases and V 1 base, and 8 bases lay outside the gene matches. The CDR3 runs to 15 residues. As DNA, the CDR3 is TGCAGTGCTAGAGTGGGGACAGAGGGGGCAGATACGCAGTATTTT. Encoded protein: CSARVGTEGADTQYF.

This clonotype was counted ten times or more. The chain recombines TRBV7-9 with TRBJ1-1; no clear D. Germline CDR1 is SEHNR and CDR2 is FQNEAQ (reference sequence). V gave up 4 bases and J gave up 5 bases, with 8 bases separating them. This CDR3 is built from 12 residues. The CDR3 DNA reads as TGTGCCAGCAGCTATGGGAAAACTGAAGCTTTCTTT. Translation: CASSYGKTEAFF. Complete variable domain (other parts from reference TRBV7-9 and TRBJ1-1): DTGVSQNPRHKITKRGQNVTFRCDPISEHNRLYWYRQTLGQGPEFLTYFQNEAQLEKSRLLSDRFSAERPKGSFSTLEIQRTEQGDSAMYLCASSYGKTEAFFGQGTRLTVV.

In its sample, this clonotype was seen many times. The gene calls are TRBV7-2 and TRBJ2-7; D uncertain. V was shortened by 5 bases and J by 0 bases, with 11 bases between the two germline ends. In germline, CDR1 is SGHTA, CDR2 FQGNSA. This CDR3 is 14 amino acids long. Written as DNA, the CDR3 is TGTGCCAGCAGCACCGGACCCCTCTCCTACGAGCAGTACGTC. It is translated as CASSTGPLSYEQYV.

The V and J genes are TRBV6-2 or TRBV6-3 and TRBJ2-3, with D perhaps TRBD2 (6 bases). There are 19 residues in the CDR3. Germline CDR1 is MNHEY and CDR2 is SVGEGT. Deletions cut 2 bases from V and 3 bases from J, with 24 bases between. CDR3 amino acids: CASSYAGRTAETPTDTQYF. The CDR3 bases are TGTGCCAGCAGTTACGCGGGGCGGACGGCCGAGACACCGACAGATACGCAGTATTTT.

In the case of this clonotype: Just one base apart from a much larger clone, this may be a read error. The chain employs TRBV6-1 and TRBJ2-7; a weak D match, TRBD1 (6 bases). With 0 bases removed from V and 3 bases from J, the gap between germline ends came to 15 bases. The germline V gene has CDR1 MNHNS and CDR2 SASEGT. CDR3 size: 16 residues. The CDR3: CASSEALRGGDYEQYF. The CDR3 DNA follows: TGTGCCAGCAGTGAAGCGCTTCGAGGGGGAGACTACGAGCAGTACTTC.

The sample holds a few counts of this clonotype. This chain joins TRBV12-5 and TRBJ2-7, with D possibly matching TRBD1 (6 bases). V gave up 0 bases and J gave up 0 bases, with 12 bases separating them. The CDR3 runs to 16 residues. Germline V gene data show CDR1 as LGHNT and CDR2 as FRNRAP. CDR3 residues: CASGLVAGAPSYEQYF. DNA of the CDR3: TGTGCTAGTGGTTTGGTTGCAGGGGCTCCCTCCTACGAGCAGTACTTC.

This clonotype occurred a few times. The rearrangement links TRBV4-1 to TRBJ2-3; perhaps D is TRBD1 or TRBD2 (5 bases each). Between the trimmed V and J ends, which lost 0 bases and 0 bases, there was a span of 10 bases. The CDR3 runs to 16 residues. Germline CDR1 is MGHRA and CDR2 is YSYEKL. In DNA, the CDR3 is TGCGCCAGCAGCCAAGAAGGGACCGATAGCACAGATACGCAGTATTTT. This translates into CASSQEGTDSTDTQYF.

The chain combines TRBV25-1 with TRBJ1-3, with TRBD1 as a possible D gene (5 bases). Germline V lookup: CDR1 MGHDK, CDR2 SYGVNS. With 3 bases removed from V and 1 base from J, the gap between germline ends came to 10 bases. CDR3 length: 15 residues. The CDR3 coding sequence is TGTGCCAGCAGTGATTGGGACGGATCTGGAAACACCATATATTTT. Protein sequence: CASSDWDGSGNTIYF. Using reference TRBV25-1 and TRBJ1-3 for the parts outside the CDR3, the full variable domain is EADIYQTPRYLVIGTGKKITLECSQTMGHDKMYWYQQDPGMELHLIHYSYGVNSTEKGDLSSESTVSRIRTEHFPLTLESARPSHTSQYLCASSDWDGSGNTIYFGEGSWLTVV.

The CDR3 is CSVVDRGYEQYF. For the CDR3, the DNA is TGCAGCGTTGTGGACAGGGGCTACGAGCAGTACTTC. This chain uses TRBV29-1 with TRBJ2-7; 9 bases match TRBD1. V trimming: 4 bases; J trimming: 3 bases; junction bases outside the gene matches: 1. The CDR3 has 12 residues. In germline, CDR1 is SQVTM, CDR2 ANQGSEA.

The chain carries TRBV20-1 and TRBJ1-2; TRBD1 matches 9 bases. The CDR3 spans 15 residues. Losses at the gene ends were 0 bases for V and 3 bases for J; bases not matched to a gene: 5. In germline, CDR1 is DFQATT, CDR2 SNEGSKA (reference sequence). The CDR3 reads CSARERDRAYYGYTF. CDR3 nucleotides: TGCAGTGCTAGAGAAAGGGACAGGGCCTACTATGGCTACACCTTC.